The entry below describes one T cell receptor (beta chain). As yet, its antigen is unknown. This sample is drawn from a study of T cell clones after liver transplantation. Study-wide context: Until 12-24 months post-transplant, subjects got standard immunosuppression and no induction.

Germline lookup yields CDR1 MNHNY and CDR2 SVGAGI (reference sequence). The CDR3 loop spans 14 amino acids. Between the trimmed V and J ends, which lost 2 bases and 4 bases, there was a span of 9 bases. This table comes from immunoSEQ multiplex PCR, and its TCRdb copy is limited to in-frame clones, with some not included. The table has about 68,000 clones, 85% to 95% seen once. Study-wide points: Low donor cell numbers restricted donor-reactive repertoire measurement in two subjects.

Material: CD4+ T cells from blood, obtained roughly 25 months after liver transplant. This receptor was obtained from a human patient who received a liver transplant. Some T cells may arise from the graft donor. This sequence joins TRBV6-6 and TRBJ1-5; D gene unclear. Here the CDR3 DNA reads TGTGCCAGCAGTTACACGGACGGGAATCAGCCCCAGCATTTT. Its translation: CASSYTDGNQPQHF.